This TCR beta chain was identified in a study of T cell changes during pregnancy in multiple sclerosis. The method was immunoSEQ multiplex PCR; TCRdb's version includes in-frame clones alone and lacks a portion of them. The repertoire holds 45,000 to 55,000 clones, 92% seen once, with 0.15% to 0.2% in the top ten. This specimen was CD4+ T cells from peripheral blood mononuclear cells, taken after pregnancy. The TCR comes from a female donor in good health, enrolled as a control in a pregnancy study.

DNA of the CDR3: TGTGCCAGCAGCCCCGACAGGGCTGGGGCCAAAAACATTCAGTACTTC. Residues: CASSPDRAGAKNIQYF. The gene calls are TRBV6-6 and TRBJ2-4, with 7 bases lining up with TRBD1. CDR1 MNHNY and CDR2 SVGAGI come from the germline V gene (reference sequence). V dropped 6 bases and J dropped 1; count of bases not matched to a gene: 9. The CDR3 extends over 16 amino acids.